This T cell receptor (beta chain) was observed in a study of T cells in Graves' hyperthyroidism and ophthalmopathy. This clonotype was picked up many times. RNA transcripts provided the source from which TCR beta CDR3 regions were amplified. First-round RT-PCR with HTBI primers amplified the TCR CDR3 region. TCRdb independently ran MiXCR on the multiplex PCR reads; one entry per CDR3 protein. The table has around 440,000 distinct CDR3 sequences, around 14% seen once. Germline CDR1 is MDHEN and CDR2 is SYDVKM. This CDR3 region has 16 residues. Deletions cut 6 bases from V and 1 base from J, with 15 bases between.

The sample was blood. The TCR sequence derives from a woman aged 18 to 35 with Graves' hyperthyroidism. V usage is TRBV28 and J usage is TRBJ2-2; tentative D call: TRBD1 (5 bases). The CDR3 DNA reads as TGTGCCAGCAGGTTCCCCCGGACAAAGAACACCGGGGAGCTGTTTTTT. Translating it yields CASRFPRTKNTGELFF.